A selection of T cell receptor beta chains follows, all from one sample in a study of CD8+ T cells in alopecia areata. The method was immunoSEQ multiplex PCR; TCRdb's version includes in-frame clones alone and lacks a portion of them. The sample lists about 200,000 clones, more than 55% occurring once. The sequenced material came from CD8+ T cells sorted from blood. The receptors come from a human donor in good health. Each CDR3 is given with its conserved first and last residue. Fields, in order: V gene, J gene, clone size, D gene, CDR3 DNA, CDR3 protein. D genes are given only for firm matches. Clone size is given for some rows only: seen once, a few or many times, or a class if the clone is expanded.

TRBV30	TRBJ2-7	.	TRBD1	TGTGCCACCGACAGGGGTTCCTACGAGCAGTACTTC	CATDRGSYEQYF
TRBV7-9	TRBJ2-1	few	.	TGTGCCAGCAGCTTACCCGGACACAAGCGGTTCTTC	CASSLPGHKRFF
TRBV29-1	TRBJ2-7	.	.	TGCAGCGATAAGGGGCAGGGGAGGATTGGCGAGCAGTACTTC	CSDKGQGRIGEQYF
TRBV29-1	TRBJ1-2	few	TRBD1	TGCAGCGTTGGCCCCACCCGACAGGGTGGCTACACCTTC	CSVGPTRQGGYTF
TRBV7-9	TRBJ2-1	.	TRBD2	TGTGCCAGCAGCCCTTGGGAAGCGGGGCCAACCTCCGGTGAGCAGTTCTTC	CASSPWEAGPTSGEQFF
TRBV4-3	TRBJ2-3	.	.	TGCGCCAGCAGCCAAGAGGGATCGGTGAGCACAGATACGCAGTATTTT	CASSQEGSVSTDTQYF
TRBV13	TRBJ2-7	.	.	TGTGCCAGCAGCTTATTGCGGGCTCTCGAGTACTTC	CASSLLRALEYF
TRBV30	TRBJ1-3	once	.	TGTGCCTGGACGCCAAACTCTGGAAACACCATATATTTT	CAWTPNSGNTIYF
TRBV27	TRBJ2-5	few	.	TGTGCCAGCAGCCCCATAAGGAGGGAAGAGACCCAGTACTTC	CASSPIRREETQYF
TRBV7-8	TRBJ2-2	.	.	TGTGCCAGCAGCTTAGGGCGGGACACCGGGGAGCTGTTTTTT	CASSLGRDTGELFF
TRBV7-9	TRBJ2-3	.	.	TGTGCCAGCACCACCGCATCGGGCGACCTCGTGAATACGCAGTATTTT	CASTTASGDLVNTQYF
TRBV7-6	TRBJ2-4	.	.	TGTGCCAGCAGCTTCGGCCCCCCGAAGGGGCAGCAAAACATTCAGTACTTC	CASSFGPPKGQQNIQYF
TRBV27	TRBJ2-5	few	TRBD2	TGTGCCAGCAGTTTCTCTAGCGGGGGCCAACAAGAGACCCAGTACTTC	CASSFSSGGQQETQYF
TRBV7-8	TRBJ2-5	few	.	TGTGCCAGCAGCTCCCCGGCGGGCGACCAAGAGACCCAGTACTTC	CASSSPAGDQETQYF
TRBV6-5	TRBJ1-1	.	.	TGTGCCAGCAGCAGAGTTTCAGGGAACACTGAAGCTTTCTTT	CASSRVSGNTEAFF
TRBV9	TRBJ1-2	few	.	TGTGCCAGCAGCGTAAGGAGTGGTTATGGCTACACCTTC	CASSVRSGYGYTF
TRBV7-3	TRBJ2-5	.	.	TGTGCCAGCAGCATGGGATCGGCAGGAGAGACCCAGTACTTC	CASSMGSAGETQYF
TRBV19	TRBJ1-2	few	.	TGTGCCAGTAGTATTATAGGGCGGACAGATGGCTACACCTTC	CASSIIGRTDGYTF
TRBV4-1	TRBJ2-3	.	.	TGCGCCAGCAGCCAAGCCGACAGAGGCACAGATACGCAGTATTTT	CASSQADRGTDTQYF
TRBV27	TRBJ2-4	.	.	TGTGCCAGCAGCACCTGGGGGTTAGTCCGGAGCAAAAACATTCAGTACTTC	CASSTWGLVRSKNIQYF
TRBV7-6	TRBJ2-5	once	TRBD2	TGTGCCAGCAGCCCAAAGCGGGGGGCCTTCGAGACCCAGTACTTC	CASSPKRGAFETQYF
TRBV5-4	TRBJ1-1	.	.	TGTGCCAGCAGCTTGGAGAGGGGTGGCACTGAAGCTTTCTTT	CASSLERGGTEAFF
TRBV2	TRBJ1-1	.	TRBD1	TGTGCCAGCACTGGGACAGGGAAAGGTTTTGGTTTCTTT	CASTGTGKGFGFF
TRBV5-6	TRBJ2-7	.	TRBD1	TGTGCCAGCAGCGCGGCACAGGGGGGCGAGCAGTACTTC	CASSAAQGGEQYF
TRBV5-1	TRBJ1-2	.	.	TGCGCCAGTTCAGGGGAGGTAAACTATGGCTACACCTTC	CASSGEVNYGYTF
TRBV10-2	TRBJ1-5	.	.	TGCGCCAGCAGTGACCGTTCCGCCGGGACACCTTTGACCAATCAGCCCCAGCATTTT	CASSDRSAGTPLTNQPQHF
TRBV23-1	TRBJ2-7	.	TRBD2	TGCGCCAGCCCCGCCATAGCCGGGACTAGCGGGGGCCCGTACGAGCAGTACTTC	CASPAIAGTSGGPYEQYF
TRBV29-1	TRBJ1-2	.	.	TGCAGCGTTGAAGATCCCCTTCATTGGGGCTATGGCTACACCTTC	CSVEDPLHWGYGYTF
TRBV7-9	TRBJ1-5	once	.	TGTGCCAGCAGCTTAGGTCGGGGACAGCCCCAGCATTTT	CASSLGRGQPQHF
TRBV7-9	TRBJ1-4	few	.	TGTGCCAGCAGCTTAGGGGGTGCCCTGTTTTTT	CASSLGGALFF
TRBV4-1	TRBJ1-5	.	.	TGCGCCAGCAGCCAAGATAGTGGAGGGAATCAGCCCCAGCATTTT	CASSQDSGGNQPQHF
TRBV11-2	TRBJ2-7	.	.	TGTGCCAGCAGCTCCCGGGACACATCCTACGAGCAGTACTTC	CASSSRDTSYEQYF
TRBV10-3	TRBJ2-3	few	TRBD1	TGTGCCATCGAGGCGGGCCAGGGGGCGGGAGATACGCAGTATTTT	CAIEAGQGAGDTQYF
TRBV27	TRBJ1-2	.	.	TGTGCCAGCAGTCCCCGGCCGACTAACTATGGCTACACCTTC	CASSPRPTNYGYTF
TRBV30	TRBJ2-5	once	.	TGTGCCTGGAGTGCCCTCTCTTCTATGGGGCAGACTCTCCAAGAGACCCAGTACTTC	CAWSALSSMGQTLQETQYF
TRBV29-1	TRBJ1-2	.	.	TGCAGCGGTGCGACGGGGGCACTTATCACCTTC	CSGATGALITF
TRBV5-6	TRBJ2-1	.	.	TGTGCCAGCAGCTTGCCCCCCTCCGACAATGAGCAGTTCTTC	CASSLPPSDNEQFF
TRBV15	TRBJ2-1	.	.	TGTGCCACCAGCAGAGATACGGGTAATGAGCAGTTCTTC	CATSRDTGNEQFF
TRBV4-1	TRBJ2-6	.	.	TGCGCCAGCAGCCAAGATGCAGGATCTGGGGCCAACGTCCTGACTTTC	CASSQDAGSGANVLTF
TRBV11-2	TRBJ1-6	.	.	TGTGCCAGCAGCGAAACGGGCCGTCTCCACTTT	CASSETGRLHF
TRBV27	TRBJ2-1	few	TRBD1	TGTGCCAGCAGTTTCCCTCCGGGACAGGGCATTCATGAGCAGTTCTTC	CASSFPPGQGIHEQFF
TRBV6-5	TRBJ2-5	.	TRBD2	TGTGCCAGCAGGATGGCTAGCGGGGGGCGGGAGACCCAGTACTTC	CASRMASGGRETQYF
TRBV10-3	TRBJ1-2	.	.	TGTGCCATCAGGTCCAGCTATGGCTACACCTTC	CAIRSSYGYTF
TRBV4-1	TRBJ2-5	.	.	TGCGCCAGCAGCCAGGCTTCAGGAGAGACCCAGTACTTC	CASSQASGETQYF
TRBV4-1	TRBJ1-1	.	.	TGCGCCAGCAGCCAAGAACGGACCTCGCGGCGGACTGAAGCTTTCTTT	CASSQERTSRRTEAFF
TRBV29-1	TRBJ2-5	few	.	TGCAGCGGGACCAGCGGAGACGAAGAGACCCAGTACTTC	CSGTSGDEETQYF
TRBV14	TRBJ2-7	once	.	TGTGCCAGCAGCCAGACCGGGAACTACGAGCAGTACTTC	CASSQTGNYEQYF